The 18 T cell receptor beta chains listed next were all sequenced from one sample in a study of T cell responses to AZD1222 COVID-19 vaccine. Some clones are missing from TCRdb's copy, which holds only in-frame ones; the method was immunoSEQ multiplex PCR. The data contain 56,000 or so clones, approximately 88% of them singletons. The input for sequencing was peripheral blood, taken on day 0 of AZD1222 vaccination. The receptors were sampled from an adult in good health.

This clone was seen only once. The V and J genes are TRBV6-5 and TRBJ2-7, with 9 bases that match TRBD1. The CDR3 loop spans 14 amino acids. Germline V gene data show CDR1 as MNHEY and CDR2 as SVGAGI. V lost 6 bases and J lost 2; bases outside the gene matches: 5. This chain's CDR3 is CASRGQGRTYEQYF. DNA of the CDR3: TGTGCCAGCAGAGGACAGGGGAGGACCTACGAGCAGTACTTC.

The chain links TRBV7-2 to TRBJ2-1; 7 positions match TRBD1. The CDR3 totals 12 residues. The trim removed 10 bases at V and 8 bases at J, leaving 8 bases unmatched. CDR1 and CDR2 from the germline V gene are SGHTA and FQGNSA. The CDR3 DNA is TGTGCCACGGAAGACAGGGCCGATGAGCAGTTCTTC. It encodes CATEDRADEQFF.

This chain uses TRBV3-1 (or the pseudogene TRBV3-2) with TRBJ1-2; D is possibly TRBD1 (6 bases). Per germline, CDR1 LGHDT and CDR2 YNNKEL (reference sequence). The CDR3 is 14 amino acids. V lost 0 bases, J lost 8 bases, and 13 bases lay in between. Here the CDR3 DNA reads TGTGCCAGCAGCCAAGAATGGGGGCCAGGCGGCTACACCTTC. It yields the protein CASSQEWGPGGYTF.

This chain connects TRBV19 to TRBJ2-1; 8 bases are shared with TRBD2. There are 17 residues in the CDR3. Germline V gene lookup returns CDR1 LNHDA and CDR2 SQIVND (reference sequence). After removal of 6 bases from V and 10 bases from J, the junction contained 20 bases not matched to a gene. In nucleotides, the CDR3 is TGTGCCAGTAGACCAGAACCGACTAGCGCCATCTTCGGGGAGCAGTTCTTC. The encoded protein is CASRPEPTSAIFGEQFF.

This chain connects TRBV11-3 to TRBJ1-3; D unclear. With 0 bases removed from V and 7 bases from J, the gap between germline ends came to 7 bases. Germline loops: CDR1 SGHNT, CDR2 YENEEA. The CDR3 loop spans 13 amino acids. The chain's CDR3 is CASSLDLDNTIYF. The CDR3 DNA reads TGTGCCAGCAGCTTAGACCTGGACAACACCATATATTTT.

The gene calls are TRBV3-1 (or the pseudogene TRBV3-2) and TRBJ2-5; D unclear. This CDR3 is 14 amino acids long. Germline loops: CDR1 LGHDT, CDR2 YNNKEL (reference sequence). Trimming stripped 3 bases from V and 4 bases from J, with 12 bases between. The CDR3 DNA follows: TGTGCCAGCAGCCACACCAACAGTGTAGAGACCCAGTACTTC. This translates into CASSHTNSVETQYF.

The chain recombines TRBV11-3 with TRBJ2-3, with a tentative D call TRBD2 (6 bases). The CDR3 totals 12 residues. The ends were cut back, 5 bases at V and 5 bases at J, with 8 bases in the middle. Germline V gives CDR1 SGHNT, CDR2 YENEEA. The CDR3 DNA follows: TGTGCCAGCAGCACGGGACTAGATACGCAGTATTTT. Translated: CASSTGLDTQYF.

The rearrangement joins TRBV6-2 or TRBV6-3 to TRBJ2-3; 8 nucleotides agree with TRBD1. The CDR3 consists of 14 residues. Germline V gives CDR1 MNHEY, CDR2 SVGEGT. The V segment lost 6 bases and the J segment 1 base; nucleotides outside the gene matches: 3. The CDR3 nucleotides read TGTGCCAGCAGCACGACAGGGGGCACAGATACGCAGTATTTT. Its protein is CASSTTGGTDTQYF.

The chain recombines TRBV18 with TRBJ1-4; weak D call: TRBD1 (6 bases). V lost 2 bases and J 4 bases, leaving 14 bases between the germline ends. Germline values: CDR1 KGHSH, CDR2 LQKENI. The CDR3 loop spans 16 amino acids. CDR3 sequence reads: CASSPGQPSFNEKLFF. In DNA, the CDR3 is TGTGCCAGCTCACCAGGACAGCCTAGCTTTAATGAAAAACTGTTTTTT.

V gene TRBV24-1 combines with J gene TRBJ2-1; D call uncertain. CDR3 length: 13 amino acids. Between the trimmed V and J ends, which lost 6 bases and 2 bases, there was a span of 7 bases. Germline CDR1 is KGHDR and CDR2 is SFDVKD. The DNA of the CDR3 is TGTGCCACCAGTTCTGGAGCCTACAATGAGCAGTTCTTC. The encoded protein is CATSSGAYNEQFF.

V and J are TRBV5-1 and TRBJ2-2, with D maybe TRBD2 (6 bases). The CDR3 has 15 residues. The V end was cut by 3 bases, the J end by 6 bases, with 15 bases between. CDR1 and CDR2 (germline): SGHRS, YFSETQ. DNA for the CDR3: TGCGCCAGCAGCTCGGGACTCGGCGGGGCCGGGGAGCTGTTTTTT. Protein product: CASSSGLGGAGELFF.

The V and J genes are TRBV2 and TRBJ2-2; tentatively, D is TRBD2 (6 bases). The length of the CDR3 is 14 residues. Germline CDR1 is SNHLY and CDR2 is FYNNEI. V was clipped by 7 bases and J by 2 bases, with 11 bases between them. The CDR3 spells CASTRERNTGELFF. CDR3 in DNA: TGTGCCAGCACCCGGGAGCGAAACACCGGGGAGCTGTTTTTT.

This clone has a single count. This CDR3 reads CASSLGSYGYTF. DNA for the CDR3: TGCGCCAGCAGCTTAGGGAGCTATGGCTACACCTTC. The chain links TRBV5-1 to TRBJ1-2; D is ambiguous. The CDR3 has 12 amino acids. Germline CDR1 is SGHRS and CDR2 is YFSETQ. With 2 bases removed from V and 4 bases from J, the gap between germline ends came to 6 bases. The full variable domain, its missing parts supplied by reference TRBV5-1 and TRBJ1-2, is KAGVTQTPRYLIKTRGQQVTLSCSPISGHRSVSWYQQTPGQGLQFLFEYFSETQRNKGNFPGRFSGRQFSNSRSEMNVSTLELGDSALYLCASSLGSYGYTFGSGTRLTVV.

The chain carries TRBV2 and TRBJ1-6; 8 bases match TRBD1. The CDR3 has 14 residues. Unmatched junction bases numbered 7, after V lost 5 bases and J lost 10 bases. Germline CDR1 and CDR2: SNHLY and FYNNEI. CDR3 sequence: CASSLDREASPLHF. In DNA form, the CDR3 reads TGTGCCAGCAGTTTGGACAGGGAGGCCTCACCCCTCCACTTT.

This clone showed up just a few times. V gene TRBV3-1 (or the pseudogene TRBV3-2) combines with J gene TRBJ1-5; D is unresolved. Germline CDR1 LGHDT, CDR2 YNNKEL (reference sequence). This CDR3 comprises 12 residues. Trimming cost V 2 bases and J 7 bases, with 6 bases left between them. The chain's CDR3 is CASSQFNQPQHF. The CDR3 bases are TGTGCCAGCAGCCAATTTAACCAGCCCCAGCATTTT.

This chain links TRBV13 with TRBJ1-3; the D gene is possibly TRBD1 (5 bases). The CDR3 is 15 amino acids. Germline CDR1 and CDR2: PRHDT and FYEKMQ (reference sequence). V was shortened by 3 bases and J by 4 bases, with 13 bases between the two germline ends. In DNA, the CDR3 is TGTGCCAGCAGCTTGGGGGGAATCGGGGGAAACACCATATATTTT. It specifies CASSLGGIGGNTIYF.

This clone is a singleton in its sample. This chain connects TRBV29-1 to TRBJ2-1; the D gene is possibly TRBD1 (6 bases). Germline CDR1 SQVTM, CDR2 ANQGSEA. The V end lost 8 bases, the J end lost 0 bases, and 11 bases lay between the germline ends. The CDR3 contains 13 residues. Here the CDR3 DNA reads TGCAGCCTAACAGGGAGCTCCTACAATGAGCAGTTCTTC. Protein: CSLTGSSYNEQFF.

The gene calls are TRBV6-5 and TRBJ1-1; D call uncertain. Trimming removed 6 bases from V and 2 bases from J, with 13 bases in between. This CDR3 is 14 amino acids long. Germline V gene sequence: CDR1 MNHEY, CDR2 SVGAGI. This CDR3 reads CASSPHQVNTEAFF. The DNA for the CDR3 is TGTGCCAGCAGCCCACACCAGGTAAACACTGAAGCTTTCTTT.